One sample yielded the 15 T cell receptor beta chains listed below, sequenced in a study of T cell responses to AZD1222 COVID-19 vaccine. TCRdb's copy holds only in-frame clones and misses some; the assay was immunoSEQ multiplex PCR. The sample lists about 95,000 clones; approximately 91% were seen once. Sequenced material: peripheral blood, taken on day 0 of AZD1222 vaccination. These receptors all stem from an adult in good health.

This clone appeared a few times. The CDR3: CASSLDRAGFTF. CDR3 in DNA: TGTGCCAGCAGCTTAGACAGGGCTGGGTTCACCTTC. The chain combines TRBV11-2 with TRBJ1-2; D is perhaps TRBD1 (5 bases). The ends were cut back, 0 bases at V and 13 bases at J, with 12 bases in the middle. The length of the CDR3 is 12 residues. Germline V gene sequence: CDR1 SGHAT, CDR2 FQNNGV.

The chain combines TRBV9 with TRBJ2-5; 8 bases line up with TRBD1. CDR1 and CDR2 from the germline V gene are SGDLS and YYNGEE. The length of the CDR3 is 16 residues. Trimming took 0 bases from V and 5 from J; bases not matched to a gene: 9. CDR3 sequence reads: CASSVGGTGGPETQYF. The CDR3 nucleotides are TGTGCCAGCAGCGTAGGTGGAACAGGGGGGCCGGAGACCCAGTACTTC.

The V call is TRBV20-1, the J call TRBJ2-7, with D unclear. Looked up from germline, CDR1 is DFQATT and CDR2 is SNEGSKA (reference sequence). The length of the CDR3 is 11 residues. V shed 6 bases and J shed 3 bases, with 9 bases lying between them. The CDR3 is CSARLIYEQYF. The CDR3 bases are TGCAGTGCGAGGCTTATCTACGAGCAGTACTTC.

As DNA, the CDR3 is TGCAGCGTCATAGGGGGACAGGGTGACGGCTACACCTTC. It codes for CSVIGGQGDGYTF. The chain combines TRBV29-1 with TRBJ1-2, with 9 positions matching TRBD1. The CDR3 has 13 amino acids. Germline lookup yields CDR1 SQVTM and CDR2 ANQGSEA. The J segment lost 8 bases and the V segment lost 6 bases, leaving 10 bases of the junction unmatched.

The chain uses TRBV7-2 and TRBJ2-7, with 7 bases identical to TRBD1. J gave up 2 bases and V 5 bases, and 3 bases lay outside the gene matches. CDR3 length equals 13 residues. Germline V gene sequence: CDR1 SGHTA, CDR2 FQGNSA. The CDR3 loop reads CASSLGGTYEQYF. DNA for the CDR3: TGTGCCAGCAGCCTAGGGGGCACCTACGAGCAGTACTTC.

This chain joins TRBV7-9 and TRBJ2-3; perhaps TRBD2 as D (6 bases). CDR1 is SEHNR and CDR2 is FQNEAQ in the germline V gene (reference sequence). V was shortened by 2 bases and J by 1 base, with 10 bases between the two germline ends. The CDR3 extends over 15 amino acids. This chain's CDR3 is CASSLWGVGTDTQYF. CDR3 nucleotides: TGTGCCAGCAGCTTATGGGGGGTGGGCACAGATACGCAGTATTTT.

The rearrangement links TRBV5-5 to TRBJ1-4, with D possibly matching TRBD1 (6 bases). V lost 4 bases to trimming and J lost 5 bases, with 12 bases between them. CDR3 length equals 14 residues. The germline CDR1 and CDR2 sequences are SGHKS and YYEKEE (reference sequence). CDR3: CASSRDIWNEKLFF. The CDR3 bases are TGTGCCAGCAGCCGGGACATTTGGAATGAAAAACTGTTTTTT.

This chain connects TRBV7-9 to TRBJ2-5, with 7 nucleotides matching TRBD2. V was pared by 3 bases and J by 5 bases, with 9 bases of the junction left unmatched. CDR1 is SEHNR, CDR2 FQNEAQ, per germline (reference sequence). This CDR3 contains 15 residues. CDR3 DNA: TGTGCCAGCAGCTTGGCTAGCGGCGGGTGGGAGACCCAGTACTTC. The encoded protein is CASSLASGGWETQYF.

CDR3 coding DNA: TGTGCCAGCAGCCAAGGGTTGAGCAGGGTTTATGGCTACACCTTC. Encoded protein: CASSQGLSRVYGYTF. The chain carries TRBV3-1 (or the pseudogene TRBV3-2) and TRBJ1-2, with D possibly TRBD1 on 5 matching bases. The CDR3 contains 15 residues. Germline V gene sequence: CDR1 LGHDT, CDR2 YNNKEL (reference sequence). The germline V and J ends were trimmed by 1 base and 5 bases, with 14 bases remaining between them.

This clone was detected ten times or more. The chain joins TRBV4-1 to TRBJ1-2; D possibly corresponds to TRBD1 (6 bases). This CDR3 region has 13 residues. CDR1 and CDR2 (germline): MGHRA, YSYEKL. The V and J ends lost 2 bases and 8 bases respectively, with 12 bases between them. The CDR3 loop reads CASSQTGQLGYTF. The CDR3 DNA reads TGCGCCAGCAGCCAAACAGGGCAGTTGGGCTACACCTTC.

V and J are TRBV6-1 and TRBJ1-5; no firm D call. Germline V gene data show CDR1 as MNHNS and CDR2 as SASEGT. The V and J ends lost 1 base and 4 bases respectively, with 11 bases between them. This CDR3 contains 15 residues. This chain's CDR3 is CASSEGVRGNQPQHF. The CDR3 DNA is TGTGCCAGCAGTGAAGGCGTCAGAGGAAATCAGCCCCAGCATTTT.

The gene calls are TRBV6-5 and TRBJ1-3; D unclear. This CDR3 has 15 residues. V lost 3 bases and J 0 bases, leaving 9 bases between the germline ends. CDR1 and CDR2 (germline): MNHEY, SVGAGI. The CDR3 sequence: CASSYTAGSGNTIYF. The CDR3 DNA sequence: TGTGCCAGCAGTTATACCGCGGGCTCTGGAAACACCATATATTTT.

The chain employs TRBV29-1 and TRBJ2-3; possibly TRBD1 for D (6 bases). CDR1 is SQVTM, CDR2 ANQGSEA, per germline. Trimming stripped 6 bases from V and 0 bases from J, with 13 bases between. CDR3 length equals 14 residues. For the CDR3, the DNA is TGCAGCGTGAGGGACACCCAGAGCACAGATACGCAGTATTTT. This translates into CSVRDTQSTDTQYF.

J is TRBJ2-2 and V is TRBV7-9, with a possible D match to TRBD2 (6 bases). Germline V gene data show CDR1 as SEHNR and CDR2 as FQNEAQ (reference sequence). V lost 4 bases and J lost 6, with 12 bases in between. The length of the CDR3 is 14 residues. CDR3 amino acids: CASSSGGVSGELFF. CDR3 nucleotide sequence: TGTGCCAGCAGCTCCGGGGGAGTTTCCGGGGAGCTGTTTTTT.

Written as DNA, the CDR3 is TGTGCCAGCAGTTTAGATGAACAGACTGAAGCTTTCTTT. Its translation: CASSLDEQTEAFF. This sequence joins TRBV12-3 or TRBV12-4 and TRBJ1-1; D call uncertain. The CDR3 extends over 13 amino acids. With 1 base removed from V and 5 bases from J, the gap between germline ends came to 8 bases.